This T cell receptor beta chain was retrieved from a study of cytomegalovirus exposure and HLA in healthy donors. Study background: Most genotyped donors, approximately 81% of 350 to 500, had Caucasian-associated genetic ancestry.

60 Vbeta and 13 Jbeta primers were used in PCR. Clones were sequenced by immunoSEQ multiplex PCR, and TCRdb holds only the in-frame ones, with some missing. The sample consists of roughly 180,000 clones, 9.5% of them appearing once. Sequencing used PBMCs. The clonotype originates from a woman aged 30 to 39 in good health and CMV-seropositive.

CDR3 in DNA: TGTGCCAGCAGCGTAGGGGACTGGGTTTCTGGAAACACCATATATTTT. It translates to CASSVGDWVSGNTIYF. The chain has TRBV9 and TRBJ1-3; D is possibly TRBD1 (5 bases). The V end was cut by 0 bases, the J end by 1 base, with 11 bases between. The CDR3 runs to 16 residues. Germline CDR1 is SGDLS and CDR2 is YYNGEE.